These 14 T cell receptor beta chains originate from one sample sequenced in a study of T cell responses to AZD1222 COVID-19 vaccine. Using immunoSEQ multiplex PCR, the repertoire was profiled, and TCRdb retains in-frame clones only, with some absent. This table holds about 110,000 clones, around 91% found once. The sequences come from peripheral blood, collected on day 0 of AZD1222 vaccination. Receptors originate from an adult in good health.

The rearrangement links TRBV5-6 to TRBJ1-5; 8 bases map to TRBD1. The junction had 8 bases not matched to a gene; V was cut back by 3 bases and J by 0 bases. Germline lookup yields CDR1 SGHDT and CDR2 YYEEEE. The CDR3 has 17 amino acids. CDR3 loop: CASSSSGGTDSNQPQHF. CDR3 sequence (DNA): TGTGCCAGCAGCTCTTCAGGGGGCACGGATAGCAATCAGCCCCAGCATTTT.

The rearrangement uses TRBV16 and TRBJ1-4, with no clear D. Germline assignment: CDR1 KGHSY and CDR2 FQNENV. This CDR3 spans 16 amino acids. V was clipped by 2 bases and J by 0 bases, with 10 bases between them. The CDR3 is CASSQGYAATNEKLFF. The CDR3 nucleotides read TGTGCCAGCAGCCAAGGTTACGCGGCAACTAATGAAAAACTGTTTTTT.

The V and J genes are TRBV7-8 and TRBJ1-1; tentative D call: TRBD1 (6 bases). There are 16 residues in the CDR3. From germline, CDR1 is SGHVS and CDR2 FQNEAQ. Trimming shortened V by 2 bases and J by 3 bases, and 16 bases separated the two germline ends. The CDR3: CASSLKMGAKYTEAFF. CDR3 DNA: TGTGCCAGCAGCTTAAAAATGGGGGCTAAATACACTGAAGCTTTCTTT.

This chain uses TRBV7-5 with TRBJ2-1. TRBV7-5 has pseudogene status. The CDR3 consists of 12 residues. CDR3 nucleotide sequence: TGTGCCAGAAGCCGTAAACGGACCCGAGAGTTCTTC. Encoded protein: CARSRKRTREFF.

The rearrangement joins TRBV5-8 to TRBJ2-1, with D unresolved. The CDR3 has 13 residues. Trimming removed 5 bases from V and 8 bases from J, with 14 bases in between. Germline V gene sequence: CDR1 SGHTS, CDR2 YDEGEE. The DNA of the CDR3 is TGTGCCAGCAGGTACTGGCCCCGGGATGAGCAGTTCTTC. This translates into CASRYWPRDEQFF.

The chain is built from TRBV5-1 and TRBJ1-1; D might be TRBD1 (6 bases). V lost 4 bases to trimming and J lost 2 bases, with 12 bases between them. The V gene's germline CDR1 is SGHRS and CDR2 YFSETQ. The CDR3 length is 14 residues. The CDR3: CASSVDSKNTEAFF. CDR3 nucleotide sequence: TGCGCCAGCAGCGTGGACAGCAAAAACACTGAAGCTTTCTTT. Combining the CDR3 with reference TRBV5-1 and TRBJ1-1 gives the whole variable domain KAGVTQTPRYLIKTRGQQVTLSCSPISGHRSVSWYQQTPGQGLQFLFEYFSETQRNKGNFPGRFSGRQFSNSRSEMNVSTLELGDSALYLCASSVDSKNTEAFFGQGTRLTVV.

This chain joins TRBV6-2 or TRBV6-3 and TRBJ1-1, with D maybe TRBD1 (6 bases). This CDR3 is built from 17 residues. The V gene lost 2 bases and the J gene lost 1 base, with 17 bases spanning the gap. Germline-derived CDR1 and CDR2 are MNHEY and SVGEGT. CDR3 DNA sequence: TGTGCCAGCAGTTACGTCAGGGGTGGGGGCTCGAACACTGAAGCTTTCTTT. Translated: CASSYVRGGGSNTEAFF.

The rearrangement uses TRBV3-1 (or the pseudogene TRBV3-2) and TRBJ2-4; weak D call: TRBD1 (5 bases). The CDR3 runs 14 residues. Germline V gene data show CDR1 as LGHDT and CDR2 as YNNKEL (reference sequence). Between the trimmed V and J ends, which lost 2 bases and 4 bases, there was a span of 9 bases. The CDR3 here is CASSQYQGKNIQYF. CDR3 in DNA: TGTGCCAGCAGCCAATATCAGGGTAAAAACATTCAGTACTTC.

CDR3 in amino acids: CASSETSGGSTDTQYF. In nucleotides, the CDR3 is TGTGCCAGCAGTGAGACTAGCGGGGGTAGCACAGATACGCAGTATTTT. This chain links TRBV6-4 with TRBJ2-3, with 12 bases lining up with TRBD2. The ends lost 3 bases at V and 0 bases at J; junction bases unmatched: 1. Germline V gene data show CDR1 as MRHNA and CDR2 as SNTAGT. The length of the CDR3 is 16 residues.

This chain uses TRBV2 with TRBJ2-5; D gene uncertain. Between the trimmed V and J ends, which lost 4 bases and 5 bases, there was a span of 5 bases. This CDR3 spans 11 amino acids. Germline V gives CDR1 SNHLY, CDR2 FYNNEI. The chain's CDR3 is CASSVMETQYF. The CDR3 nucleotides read TGTGCCAGCAGTGTCATGGAGACCCAGTACTTC.

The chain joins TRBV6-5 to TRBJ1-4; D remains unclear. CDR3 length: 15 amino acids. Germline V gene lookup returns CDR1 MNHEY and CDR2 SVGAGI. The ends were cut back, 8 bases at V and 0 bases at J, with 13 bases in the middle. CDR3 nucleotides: TGTGCCAGCGGGAAGTTTGCCTCAACTAATGAAAAACTGTTTTTT. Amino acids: CASGKFASTNEKLFF.

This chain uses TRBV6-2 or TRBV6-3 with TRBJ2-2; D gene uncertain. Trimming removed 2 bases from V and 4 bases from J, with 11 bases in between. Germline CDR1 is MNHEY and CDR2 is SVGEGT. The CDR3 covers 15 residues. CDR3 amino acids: CASSYTRTGTGELFF. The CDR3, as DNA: TGTGCCAGCAGTTACACCAGGACGGGCACCGGGGAGCTGTTTTTT.

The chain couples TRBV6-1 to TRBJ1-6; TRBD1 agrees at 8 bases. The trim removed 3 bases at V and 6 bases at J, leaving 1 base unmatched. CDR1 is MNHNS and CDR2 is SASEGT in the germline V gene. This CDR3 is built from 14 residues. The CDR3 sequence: CASSETGANSPLHF. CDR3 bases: TGTGCCAGCAGTGAGACAGGGGCTAATTCACCCCTCCACTTT.

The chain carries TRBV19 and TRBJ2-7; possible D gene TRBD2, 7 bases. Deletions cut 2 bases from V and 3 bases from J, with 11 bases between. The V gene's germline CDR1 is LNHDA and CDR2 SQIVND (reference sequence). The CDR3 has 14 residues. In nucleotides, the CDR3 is TGTGCCAGTAGTATACGGGGGGCGGTCTACGAGCAGTACTTC. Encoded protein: CASSIRGAVYEQYF.